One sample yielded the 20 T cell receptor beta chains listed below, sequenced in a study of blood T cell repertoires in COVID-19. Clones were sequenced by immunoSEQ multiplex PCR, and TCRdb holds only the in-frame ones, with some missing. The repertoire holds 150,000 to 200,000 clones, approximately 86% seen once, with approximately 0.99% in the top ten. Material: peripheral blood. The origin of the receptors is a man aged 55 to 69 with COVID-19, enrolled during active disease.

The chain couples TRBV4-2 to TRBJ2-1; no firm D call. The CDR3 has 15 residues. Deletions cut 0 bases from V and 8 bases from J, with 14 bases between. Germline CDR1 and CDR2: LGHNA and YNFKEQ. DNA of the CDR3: TGTGCCAGCAGCCAAGATGGAGAGGCGGCAGATGAGCAGTTCTTC. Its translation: CASSQDGEAADEQFF.

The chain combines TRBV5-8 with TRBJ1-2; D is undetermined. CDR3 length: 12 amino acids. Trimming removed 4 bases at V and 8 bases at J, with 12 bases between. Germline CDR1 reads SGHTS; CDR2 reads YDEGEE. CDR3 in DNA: TGTGCCAGCAGCCCTCTGCCGGGGGGCTACACCTTC. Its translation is CASSPLPGGYTF.

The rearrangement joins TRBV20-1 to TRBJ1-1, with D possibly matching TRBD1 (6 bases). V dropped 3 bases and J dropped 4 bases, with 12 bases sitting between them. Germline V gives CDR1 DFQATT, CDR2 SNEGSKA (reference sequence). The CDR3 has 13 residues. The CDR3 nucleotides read TGCAGTGCTAGTCAGGGGCGGGCCACTGAAGCTTTCTTT. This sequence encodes CSASQGRATEAFF.

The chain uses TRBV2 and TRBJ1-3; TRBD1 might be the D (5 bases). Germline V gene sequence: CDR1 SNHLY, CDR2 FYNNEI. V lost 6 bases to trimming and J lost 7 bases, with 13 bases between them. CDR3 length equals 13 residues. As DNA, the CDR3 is TGTGCCAGCAGCATATTGGGGCAGAACACCATATATTTT. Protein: CASSILGQNTIYF.

The CDR3 loop reads CAWSRQGLAPKYF. The CDR3 coding sequence is TGTGCCTGGAGTCGACAGGGTTTAGCACCGAAGTACTTC. V and J are TRBV30 and TRBJ2-7, with TRBD1 identical over 7 bases. Looked up from germline, CDR1 is GTSNPN and CDR2 is SVGIG (reference sequence). CDR3 length: 13 amino acids. The trim removed 2 bases at V and 11 bases at J, leaving 12 bases unmatched.

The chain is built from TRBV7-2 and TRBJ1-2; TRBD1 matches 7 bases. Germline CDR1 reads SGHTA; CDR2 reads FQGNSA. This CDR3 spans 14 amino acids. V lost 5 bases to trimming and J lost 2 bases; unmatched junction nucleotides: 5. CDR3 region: CASSPSRGNYGYTF. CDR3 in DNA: TGTGCCAGCAGCCCAAGCAGGGGGAACTATGGCTACACCTTC.

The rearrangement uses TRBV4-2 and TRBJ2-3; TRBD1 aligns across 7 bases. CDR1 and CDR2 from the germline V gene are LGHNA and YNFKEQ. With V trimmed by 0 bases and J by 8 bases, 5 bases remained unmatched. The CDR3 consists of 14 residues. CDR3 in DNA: TGTGCCAGCAGCCAAGAGGTTACAGGGGCTACGCAGTATTTT. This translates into CASSQEVTGATQYF.

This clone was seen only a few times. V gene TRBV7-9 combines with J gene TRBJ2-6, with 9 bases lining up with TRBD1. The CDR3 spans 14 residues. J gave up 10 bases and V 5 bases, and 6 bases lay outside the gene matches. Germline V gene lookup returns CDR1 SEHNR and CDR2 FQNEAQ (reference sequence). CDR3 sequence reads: CASSVGQGKNVLTF. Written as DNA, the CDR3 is TGTGCCAGCAGCGTAGGACAGGGGAAGAACGTCCTGACTTTC.

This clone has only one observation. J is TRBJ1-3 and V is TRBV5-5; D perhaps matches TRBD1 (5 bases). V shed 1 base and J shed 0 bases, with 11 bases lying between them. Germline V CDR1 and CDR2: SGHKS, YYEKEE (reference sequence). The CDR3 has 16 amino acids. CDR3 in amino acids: CASSLSQGNSGNTIYF. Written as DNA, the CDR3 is TGTGCCAGCAGCTTGAGCCAGGGAAACTCTGGAAACACCATATATTTT.

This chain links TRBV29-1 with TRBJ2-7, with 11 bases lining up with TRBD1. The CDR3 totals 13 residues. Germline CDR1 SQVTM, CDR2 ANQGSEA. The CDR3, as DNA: TGCAGGCCCGGACAGGGGGCCTCCTACGAGCAGTACTTC. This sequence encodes CRPGQGASYEQYF.

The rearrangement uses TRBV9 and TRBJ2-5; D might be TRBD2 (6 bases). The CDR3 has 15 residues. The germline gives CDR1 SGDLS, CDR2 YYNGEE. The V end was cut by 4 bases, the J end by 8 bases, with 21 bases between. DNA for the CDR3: TGTGCCAGCAGCTCCAGACTAGGTTCCCTTAGCACCCAGTACTTC. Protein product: CASSSRLGSLSTQYF.

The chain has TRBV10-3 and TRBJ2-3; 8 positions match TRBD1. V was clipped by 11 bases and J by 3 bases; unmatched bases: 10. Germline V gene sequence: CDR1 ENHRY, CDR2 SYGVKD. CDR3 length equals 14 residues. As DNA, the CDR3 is TGTGCCGCCTACCCCGGACAGGGAACAGATACGCAGTATTTT. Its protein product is CAAYPGQGTDTQYF.

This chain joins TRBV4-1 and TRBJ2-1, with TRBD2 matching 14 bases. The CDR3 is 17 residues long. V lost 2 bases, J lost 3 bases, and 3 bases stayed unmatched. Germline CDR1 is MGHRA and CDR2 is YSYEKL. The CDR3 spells CASSQTGTSGSYNEQFF. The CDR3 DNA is TGCGCCAGCAGCCAAACCGGGACTAGCGGGAGCTACAATGAGCAGTTCTTC.

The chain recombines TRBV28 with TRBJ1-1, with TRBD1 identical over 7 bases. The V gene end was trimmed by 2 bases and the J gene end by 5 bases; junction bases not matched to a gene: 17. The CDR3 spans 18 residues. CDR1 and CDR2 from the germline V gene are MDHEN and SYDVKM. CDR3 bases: TGTGCCAGCAGTTTACTCCCCGGGACAGCAGGATTTAGGACTGAAGCTTTCTTT. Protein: CASSLLPGTAGFRTEAFF.

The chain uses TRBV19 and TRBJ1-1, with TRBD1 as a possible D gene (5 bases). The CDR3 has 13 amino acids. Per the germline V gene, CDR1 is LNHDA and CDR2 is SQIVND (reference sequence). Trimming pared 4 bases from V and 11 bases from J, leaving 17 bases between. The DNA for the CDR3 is TGTGCCAGTAGTAAAGACAGATTTTTATGGGCTTTCTTT. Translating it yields CASSKDRFLWAFF.

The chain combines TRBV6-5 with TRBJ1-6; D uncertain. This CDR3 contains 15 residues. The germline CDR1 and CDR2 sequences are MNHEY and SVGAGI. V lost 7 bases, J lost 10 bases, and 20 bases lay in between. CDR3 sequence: CASTFQVEVGSPLHF. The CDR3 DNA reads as TGTGCCAGCACCTTCCAGGTGGAGGTCGGCTCACCCCTCCACTTT.

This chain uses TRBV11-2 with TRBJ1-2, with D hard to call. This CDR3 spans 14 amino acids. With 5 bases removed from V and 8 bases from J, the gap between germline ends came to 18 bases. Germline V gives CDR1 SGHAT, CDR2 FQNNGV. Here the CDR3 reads CASSTILGGGGYTF. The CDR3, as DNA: TGTGCCAGCAGCACCATCTTGGGAGGAGGGGGCTACACCTTC.

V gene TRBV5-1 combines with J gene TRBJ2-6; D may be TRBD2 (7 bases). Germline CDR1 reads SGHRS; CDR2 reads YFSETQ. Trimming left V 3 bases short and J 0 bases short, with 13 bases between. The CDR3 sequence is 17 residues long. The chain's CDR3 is CASSWGGRSSGANVLTF. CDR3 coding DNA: TGCGCCAGCAGCTGGGGGGGCAGGAGCTCTGGGGCCAACGTCCTGACTTTC. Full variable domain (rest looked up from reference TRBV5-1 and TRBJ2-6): KAGVTQTPRYLIKTRGQQVTLSCSPISGHRSVSWYQQTPGQGLQFLFEYFSETQRNKGNFPGRFSGRQFSNSRSEMNVSTLELGDSALYLCASSWGGRSSGANVLTFGAGSRLTVL.

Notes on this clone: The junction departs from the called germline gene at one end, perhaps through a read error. CDR3 nucleotides: TGTGCCAGCAGCCCCCGACAAGCCCCCTCCAACGAGCAGTACTTC. Its protein product is CASSPRQAPSNEQYF. The V and J genes are TRBV9 and TRBJ2-7; D is uncertain. The length of the CDR3 is 15 residues. Germline values: CDR1 SGDLS, CDR2 YYNGEE.

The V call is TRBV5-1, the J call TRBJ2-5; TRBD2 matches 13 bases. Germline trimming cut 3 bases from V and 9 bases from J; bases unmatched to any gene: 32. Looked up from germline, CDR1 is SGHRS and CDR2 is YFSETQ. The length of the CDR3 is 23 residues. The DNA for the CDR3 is TGCGCCAGCAGCTGGGGACAGGGAAATGAAGTGGGACTAGCGGGGCCCCGTTGGATGGCCCAGTACTTC. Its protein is CASSWGQGNEVGLAGPRWMAQYF.